Listed below are T cell receptor beta chains from one sample, sequenced in a study of cytomegalovirus exposure and HLA in healthy donors. Clones were read by immunoSEQ multiplex PCR, and TCRdb kept only the in-frame ones, dropping some. The profile shows about 170,000 clones, 87% of them singletons. Source material: PBMCs. The receptors were gathered from a woman aged 25 to 45 in good health and CMV-seronegative. The conserved cysteine and the conserved F or W are not part of the CDR3 here. Fields, in order: CDR3 protein, clone size, J gene, V gene. The listing skips clone size in some rows; elsewhere it reads once, few, many or a size class.

CDR3: ASVVAGGPSNEQF
size: .
J: TRBJ2-1
V: TRBV6-1

CDR3: ASSQSGTSGYNEQF
size: .
J: TRBJ2-1
V: TRBV4-1

CDR3: ASTMTGRANEKLF
size: .
J: TRBJ1-4
V: TRBV6-6

CDR3: ASSHPEGPDTQY
size: .
J: TRBJ2-3
V: TRBV4-1

CDR3: ASSEDRRNEKLF
size: .
J: TRBJ1-4
V: TRBV9

CDR3: ASSLLAGLDEQF
size: .
J: TRBJ2-1
V: TRBV7-6

CDR3: ATSRDLGDYQPQH
size: .
J: TRBJ1-5
V: TRBV15

CDR3: ASNSGQLGYGYT
size: .
J: TRBJ1-2
V: TRBV7-9

CDR3: ASSLDWTGTYEQY
size: .
J: TRBJ2-7
V: TRBV7-9

CDR3: ASSLTSGGLNTQY
size: .
J: TRBJ2-3
V: TRBV19

CDR3: ASSERGLGKETQY
size: .
J: TRBJ2-5
V: TRBV6-6

CDR3: SAIQGYIQY
size: .
J: TRBJ2-4
V: TRBV20-1

CDR3: SGRGQGGAF
size: .
J: TRBJ1-1
V: TRBV20-1

CDR3: ASSQRLAGRRESDTQY
size: .
J: TRBJ2-3
V: TRBV4-2

CDR3: ASSLAGLGEDTQY
size: .
J: TRBJ2-3
V: TRBV7-2

CDR3: ASSLGQGANYGYT
size: .
J: TRBJ1-2
V: TRBV7-9

CDR3: ASSPGTDGNTIY
size: .
J: TRBJ1-3
V: TRBV6-6

CDR3: ASSPLASGGIYEQY
size: .
J: TRBJ2-7
V: TRBV5-6

CDR3: ATSGSAGNTIY
size: .
J: TRBJ1-3
V: TRBV19

CDR3: ASRAGGDEQY
size: .
J: TRBJ2-7
V: TRBV6-1

CDR3: ASSGTGNLFGYT
size: .
J: TRBJ1-2
V: TRBV9

CDR3: ASSQDLRDSPGYEQY
size: .
J: TRBJ2-7
V: TRBV4-2

CDR3: ASSYTGSSYEQY
size: .
J: TRBJ2-7
V: TRBV6-6

CDR3: ASSRVGTEAF
size: .
J: TRBJ1-1
V: TRBV7-2

CDR3: ASSYPLRETQY
size: .
J: TRBJ2-5
V: TRBV6-6

CDR3: ASSVKWWTGDVGTSYEQY
size: .
J: TRBJ2-7
V: TRBV6-1

CDR3: ASSVDSGSPLH
size: .
J: TRBJ1-6
V: TRBV9

CDR3: AISSEGQVTGELF
size: few
J: TRBJ2-2
V: TRBV10-3

CDR3: ASRKQGNNEQF
size: .
J: TRBJ2-1
V: TRBV6-1

CDR3: ASSLRQGSSEKLF
size: .
J: TRBJ1-4
V: TRBV6-5

CDR3: ASSYYRGKPQH
size: .
J: TRBJ1-5
V: TRBV6-5

CDR3: ATTRVDEAF
size: .
J: TRBJ1-1
V: TRBV25-1

CDR3: ASSLAAPASGVHEQY
size: .
J: TRBJ2-7
V: TRBV7-8

CDR3: ASSEPFPDTQY
size: .
J: TRBJ2-3
V: TRBV2

CDR3: ASSLTAGGYNEQF
size: .
J: TRBJ2-1
V: TRBV13

CDR3: ASSIQGHEQY
size: .
J: TRBJ2-7
V: TRBV6-6

CDR3: ASSHLAGAGNNEQF
size: .
J: TRBJ2-1
V: TRBV4-1

CDR3: ASSPVTGLHNEQF
size: .
J: TRBJ2-1
V: TRBV19